This TCR beta chain was recovered during a study of blood T cells in healthy people across ages. The study, taken as a whole, reports: PBMCs left unsorted prevented a conclusive naive versus antigen-experienced comparison.

This clonotype was seen more than once but under ten times. Its specificity is not known. In germline, CDR1 is DFQATT, CDR2 SNEGSKA (reference sequence). The CDR3 has 13 residues. V lost 6 bases and J 4 bases, leaving 15 bases between the germline ends. Primed by a sample-barcoded 5' primer and a J-beta primer mix, a second PCR proceeded for roughly 7 to 11 cycles. TCRdb re-analysed the 5' RACE reads in MiXCR, keeping a single row per CDR3 protein. The top ten clones hold around an eighth of a sample with hundreds of thousands of distinct CDR3 sequences, over 40% of them seen once. Healthy Caucasian individuals from Russia aged roughly 6 to 100 were enrolled as donors. Per-sample yields of isolated PBMCs were at least 6.5 million.

This receptor was identified in a woman aged 80 or over in good health. Specimen: blood. This chain connects TRBV20-1 to TRBJ2-5; D possibly corresponds to TRBD1 (6 bases). CDR3 sequence: CSAPGQGRETQYF. CDR3 bases: TGCAGTGCCCCGGGTCAGGGGAGAGAGACCCAGTACTTC.